Shown below are 29 T cell receptor beta chains from a single sample sequenced in a study of a mutant IDH1 vaccine in newly diagnosed glioma. TCRdb's table, derived via immunoSEQ multiplex PCR, lists solely in-frame clones and lacks some. The sample comprises over 50,000 clones, around three quarters of which are singletons, and around 4.9% rests with the top ten. Which antigens these TCRs recognize remains unknown. The sample's time point: week 47, end of study. Every single dose of the vaccine, 300 ug of mutant IDH1 20-mer peptide, came with topical imiquimod. Source: PBMCs, taken from a glioma patient whose treatment included an IDH1 peptide vaccine. Receptor source: a woman in her 40s with glioma. Some clones in this sample may be carry-over from other donors' samples.

This chain connects TRBV9 to TRBJ1-1; 9 bases agree with TRBD1. Per germline, CDR1 SGDLS and CDR2 YYNGEE. The CDR3 length is 16 residues. After removal of 0 bases from V and 1 base from J, the junction contained 4 bases not matched to a gene. The CDR3 DNA follows: TGTGCCAGCAGCGTAGGAGCGGGACAGGGGAACACTGAAGCTTTCTTT. Protein sequence: CASSVGAGQGNTEAFF.

This clone was counted only a few times. This chain uses TRBV30 with TRBJ2-2; D unresolved. This CDR3 spans 11 amino acids. Germline assignment: CDR1 GTSNPN and CDR2 SVGIG (reference sequence). V lost 5 bases and J lost 3, with 4 bases in between. The CDR3 sequence: CAWEYTGELFF. The CDR3 DNA sequence: TGTGCCTGGGAGTACACCGGGGAGCTGTTTTTT.

The V and J genes are TRBV18 and TRBJ2-7, with D hard to call. V was clipped by 0 bases and J by 0 bases, with 6 bases between them. The length of the CDR3 is 14 residues. CDR1 and CDR2 (germline): KGHSH, LQKENI. The CDR3 sequence: CASSPPGISYEQYF. In nucleotides, the CDR3 is TGTGCCAGCTCACCACCGGGCATCTCCTACGAGCAGTACTTC.

For this clone: Different DNA sequences within this sample yield the same CDR3. J is TRBJ1-5 and V is TRBV6-1, with a tentative D call TRBD1 (6 bases). Trimming took 8 bases from V and 0 from J, leaving 14 bases between them. The CDR3 spans 15 residues. Germline-derived CDR1 and CDR2 are MNHNS and SASEGT. CDR3 sequence reads: CASDERTDSNQPQHF. In nucleotides, the CDR3 is TGTGCCAGCGATGAGAGGACAGATAGCAATCAGCCCCAGCATTTT.

The chain employs TRBV12-5 and TRBJ1-5; 7 bases map to TRBD1. CDR1 and CDR2 (germline): LGHNT, FRNRAP. The CDR3 totals 14 residues. The junction had 12 bases not matched to a gene; V was cut back by 7 bases and J by 9 bases. The CDR3: CASVQSGGQAPQHF. For the CDR3, the DNA is TGTGCTAGTGTCCAATCCGGAGGACAGGCGCCCCAGCATTTT.

The chain is built from TRBV4-1 and TRBJ1-1, with 7 bases aligning to TRBD1. CDR1 MGHRA and CDR2 YSYEKL come from the germline V gene. Losses at the gene ends were 0 bases for V and 4 bases for J; bases not matched to a gene: 5. CDR3 length: 15 residues. The CDR3 spells CASSQDRGQGTEAFF. The DNA of the CDR3 is TGCGCCAGCAGCCAAGATAGGGGGCAGGGCACTGAAGCTTTCTTT.

V usage is TRBV25-1 and J usage is TRBJ1-2, with D unclear. The V end was cut by 2 bases, the J end by 8 bases, with 12 bases between. Germline-derived CDR1 and CDR2 are MGHDK and SYGVNS. CDR3 length equals 13 residues. CDR3 in amino acids: CASSEGVGGGYTF. CDR3 nucleotides: TGTGCCAGCAGTGAAGGGGTAGGAGGAGGCTACACCTTC.

The V and J genes are TRBV12-5 and TRBJ1-2, with a tentative D call TRBD1 (5 bases). The V gene's germline CDR1 is LGHNT and CDR2 FRNRAP. The germline V and J ends were trimmed by 6 bases and 6 bases, with 17 bases remaining between them. CDR3 length equals 14 residues. CDR3 sequence reads: CASGGPGGADGYTF. In nucleotides, the CDR3 is TGTGCTAGTGGGGGGCCAGGCGGGGCGGATGGCTACACCTTC.

V is TRBV6-5 and J is TRBJ2-7, with D possibly TRBD2 on 5 matching bases. Germline loops: CDR1 MNHEY, CDR2 SVGAGI. CDR3 length: 14 amino acids. Trimming pared 4 bases from V and 1 base from J, leaving 11 bases between. The CDR3 protein is CASSSRWRSYEQYF. In DNA, the CDR3 is TGTGCCAGCAGTTCCCGTTGGAGGTCCTACGAGCAGTACTTC.

CDR3 bases: TGTGCCAGCAGCGTAGCACGGACTAGTGGCACCGGGGAGCTGTTTTTT. Protein product: CASSVARTSGTGELFF. The chain recombines TRBV9 with TRBJ2-2; 7 positions match TRBD2. There are 16 residues in the CDR3. Germline V gene lookup returns CDR1 SGDLS and CDR2 YYNGEE. V lost 0 bases to trimming and J lost 4 bases; unmatched junction nucleotides: 6.

The chain combines TRBV5-4 with TRBJ2-2, with D possibly being TRBD1 (5 bases). Trimming removed 7 bases at V and 7 bases at J, with 11 bases between. Per the germline V gene, CDR1 is SGHNT and CDR2 is YYREEE (reference sequence). This CDR3 region has 12 residues. In nucleotides, the CDR3 is TGTGCCAGCTCTACAGGATACGGGGAGCTGTTTTTT. Amino acids: CASSTGYGELFF.

The table lists this clone with a count of one. This chain joins TRBV9 and TRBJ1-5; D not resolved. The CDR3 length is 14 residues. The V end lost 3 bases, the J end lost 0 bases, and 7 bases lay between the germline ends. Germline assignment: CDR1 SGDLS and CDR2 YYNGEE. The CDR3 nucleotides are TGTGCCAGCAGCGCGAGGGATAGCAATCAGCCCCAGCATTTT. Protein sequence: CASSARDSNQPQHF.

The rearrangement links TRBV5-6 to TRBJ2-5, with D unclear. The CDR3 has 12 amino acids. Deletions cut 3 bases from V and 5 bases from J, with 8 bases between. Germline V gene sequence: CDR1 SGHDT, CDR2 YYEEEE. Written as DNA, the CDR3 is TGTGCCAGCAGCTCCCAAGTGGAGACCCAGTACTTC. Translated, it gives CASSSQVETQYF.

The V and J genes are TRBV5-6 and TRBJ2-5; D is tentatively TRBD1 or TRBD2 (6 bases each). Trimming removed 4 bases from V and 5 bases from J, with 15 bases in between. Germline CDR1 and CDR2: SGHDT and YYEEEE. The CDR3 sequence is 14 residues long. CDR3 protein: CASSDSGAGETQYF. The CDR3 DNA reads as TGTGCCAGCAGCGACTCGGGGGCGGGGGAGACCCAGTACTTC. Based on the CDR3 plus reference TRBV5-6 and TRBJ2-5, the full variable domain is DAGVTQSPTHLIKTRGQQVTLRCSPKSGHDTVSWYQQALGQGPQFIFQYYEEEERQRGNFPDRFSGHQFPNYSSELNVNALLLGDSALYLCASSDSGAGETQYFGPGTRLLVL.

V and J are TRBV27 and TRBJ1-1; D not certain. CDR1 is MNHEY, CDR2 SMNVEV, per germline (reference sequence). The CDR3 is 14 residues long. The ends were cut back, 5 bases at V and 0 bases at J, with 10 bases in the middle. Here the CDR3 reads CASSPDFMNTEAFF. The DNA for the CDR3 is TGTGCCAGCAGTCCAGACTTCATGAACACTGAAGCTTTCTTT.

V is TRBV2 and J is TRBJ1-6, with D possibly TRBD1 on 6 matching bases. V lost 8 bases and J 6 bases, leaving 14 bases between the germline ends. The CDR3 spans 14 residues. Germline V gene sequence: CDR1 SNHLY, CDR2 FYNNEI. CDR3 in amino acids: CASSGAEFNSPLHF. CDR3 coding DNA: TGTGCCAGCTCGGGGGCGGAGTTTAATTCACCCCTCCACTTT.

The chain couples TRBV6-1 to TRBJ1-3, with D unclear. The CDR3 has 14 residues. Germline CDR1 reads MNHNS; CDR2 reads SASEGT. V shed 11 bases and J shed 4 bases, with 18 bases lying between them. DNA of the CDR3: TGTGCCGGTTCGAAGGGTTATCAAGGAAACACCATATATTTT. Residues: CAGSKGYQGNTIYF.

The J gene is TRBJ2-7, the V gene TRBV11-2; D is unclear. The CDR3 is 16 residues long. V lost 5 bases, J lost 3 bases, and 20 bases lay in between. The germline gives CDR1 SGHAT, CDR2 FQNNGV. The CDR3 spells CASSALTPQERYEQYF. CDR3 in DNA: TGTGCCAGCAGCGCCCTTACGCCCCAAGAGCGCTACGAGCAGTACTTC.

This clone was detected once. V and J are TRBV19 and TRBJ2-2, with 7 bases lining up with TRBD2. The CDR3 has 15 amino acids. CDR1 LNHDA and CDR2 SQIVND come from the germline V gene (reference sequence). V was pared by 3 bases and J by 4 bases, with 5 bases of the junction left unmatched. This CDR3 reads CASSIGEGGTGELFF. CDR3 nucleotides: TGTGCCAGTAGTATTGGGGAGGGCGGCACCGGGGAGCTGTTTTTT.

This clone was observed once. The rearrangement uses TRBV10-1 and TRBJ2-2; the D gene is possibly TRBD2 (5 bases). Looked up from germline, CDR1 is WNHNN and CDR2 is SYGVQD (reference sequence). V dropped 10 bases and J dropped 4 bases, with 13 bases sitting between them. This CDR3 region has 13 residues. CDR3 coding DNA: TGCGCCACTAGCCCCGACCCCACCGGGGAGCTGTTTTTT. Protein sequence: CATSPDPTGELFF.

The rearrangement joins TRBV5-6 to TRBJ1-4; D gene unclear. The length of the CDR3 is 14 residues. Germline-derived CDR1 and CDR2 are SGHDT and YYEEEE. V lost 4 bases and J 5 bases, leaving 12 bases between the germline ends. The CDR3 here is CASSPPERNEKLFF. CDR3 bases: TGTGCCAGCAGCCCGCCCGAGCGGAATGAAAAACTGTTTTTT.

The chain employs TRBV4-1 and TRBJ2-4; 8 nucleotides line up with TRBD1. The CDR3 spans 15 residues. Germline CDR1 reads MGHRA; CDR2 reads YSYEKL. The V gene end was trimmed by 4 bases and the J gene end by 8 bases; junction bases not matched to a gene: 10. CDR3 sequence (DNA): TGCGCCAGCAGCCCCCGCTACAGGGGGGAAGACATTCAGTACTTC. Translated, it gives CASSPRYRGEDIQYF.

This clone was recorded a few times. The rearrangement uses TRBV6-1 and TRBJ2-2; D unclear. Trimming left V 6 bases short and J 1 base short, with 9 bases between. CDR1 and CDR2 from the germline V gene are MNHNS and SASEGT. This CDR3 is built from 14 residues. In nucleotides, the CDR3 is TGTGCCAGCAGGGTGAGCAGGAACACCGGGGAGCTGTTTTTT. This codes for CASRVSRNTGELFF.

V and J are TRBV5-1 and TRBJ2-5; no clear D gene. CDR1 and CDR2 from the germline V gene are SGHRS and YFSETQ. CDR3 length equals 11 residues. Trimming shortened V by 0 bases and J by 5 bases, and 2 bases separated the two germline ends. The CDR3 region has the DNA TGCGCCAGCAGCTTGGATGAGACCCAGTACTTC. Its protein is CASSLDETQYF.

V is TRBV2 and J is TRBJ1-3, with 7 bases identical to TRBD1. Trimming took 6 bases from V and 1 from J; bases not matched to a gene: 3. Germline V gene lookup returns CDR1 SNHLY and CDR2 FYNNEI. The CDR3 is 14 amino acids. This chain's CDR3 is CASSGTVSGNTIYF. The CDR3 bases are TGTGCCAGCAGCGGGACAGTGTCTGGAAACACCATATATTTT.

V and J are TRBV11-3 and TRBJ2-2; 8 bases map to TRBD1. Germline V CDR1 and CDR2: SGHNT, YENEEA. Trimming removed 5 bases from V and 3 bases from J; junction bases left unmatched: 5. The CDR3 is 15 amino acids. CDR3 in DNA: TGTGCCAGCAGCCGTGGACAGGGAGACACCGGGGAGCTGTTTTTT. It specifies CASSRGQGDTGELFF.

The gene calls are TRBV2 and TRBJ1-2; 7 bases align to TRBD1. Per the germline V gene, CDR1 is SNHLY and CDR2 is FYNNEI. The CDR3 is made up of 13 amino acids. Losses at the gene ends were 8 bases for V and 5 bases for J; bases not matched to a gene: 8. The CDR3 coding sequence is TGTGCCAGCTTTGGACAGGTCTTATATGGCTACACCTTC. Its translation is CASFGQVLYGYTF.

The sample holds a few counts of this clone. The V and J genes are TRBV30 and TRBJ1-1; a weak D match, TRBD1 (5 bases). The V gene's germline CDR1 is GTSNPN and CDR2 SVGIG (reference sequence). Trimming shortened V by 5 bases and J by 0 bases, and 7 bases separated the two germline ends. This CDR3 contains 12 residues. CDR3: CAWDSLNTEAFF. The CDR3 DNA reads TGTGCCTGGGACAGCCTGAACACTGAAGCTTTCTTT.

A single count supports this clone. The chain links TRBV4-3 to TRBJ1-2; 8 nucleotides line up with TRBD1. Germline V gene data show CDR1 as LGHNA and CDR2 as YSLEER. J lost 5 bases, V lost 0 bases, and 5 bases had no gene match. This CDR3 has 15 residues. The CDR3 DNA reads TGCGCCAGCAGCCAAGATTGGACAGGGTCATATGGCTACACCTTC. Protein product: CASSQDWTGSYGYTF.